This T cell receptor (beta chain) was sequenced for a study of shared clonotypes between healthy human individuals. The V gene end was trimmed by 4 bases and the J gene end by 0 bases; junction bases not matched to a gene: 3. The CDR3 contains 15 residues. In germline, CDR1 is MNHNS, CDR2 SASEGT. Unsorted PBMC DNA went through sequencing on ten immunoSEQ deep assay plates. Sequenced by immunoSEQ multiplex PCR; TCRdb stores in-frame clones only, minus some. The sample includes under 600,000 clones, 60% to 80% of them seen just once. Source material: PBMCs. The J gene is TRBJ2-1, the V gene TRBV6-1, with 7 bases matching TRBD2. The receptor was derived from a woman aged 40 to 49 in good health. Some clones in this sample may be carry-over from other donors' samples. The CDR3 coding sequence is TGTGCCAGCAGTGTGGGGGGGTCCTCCTACAATGAGCAGTTCTTC. Its protein product is CASSVGGSSYNEQFF.